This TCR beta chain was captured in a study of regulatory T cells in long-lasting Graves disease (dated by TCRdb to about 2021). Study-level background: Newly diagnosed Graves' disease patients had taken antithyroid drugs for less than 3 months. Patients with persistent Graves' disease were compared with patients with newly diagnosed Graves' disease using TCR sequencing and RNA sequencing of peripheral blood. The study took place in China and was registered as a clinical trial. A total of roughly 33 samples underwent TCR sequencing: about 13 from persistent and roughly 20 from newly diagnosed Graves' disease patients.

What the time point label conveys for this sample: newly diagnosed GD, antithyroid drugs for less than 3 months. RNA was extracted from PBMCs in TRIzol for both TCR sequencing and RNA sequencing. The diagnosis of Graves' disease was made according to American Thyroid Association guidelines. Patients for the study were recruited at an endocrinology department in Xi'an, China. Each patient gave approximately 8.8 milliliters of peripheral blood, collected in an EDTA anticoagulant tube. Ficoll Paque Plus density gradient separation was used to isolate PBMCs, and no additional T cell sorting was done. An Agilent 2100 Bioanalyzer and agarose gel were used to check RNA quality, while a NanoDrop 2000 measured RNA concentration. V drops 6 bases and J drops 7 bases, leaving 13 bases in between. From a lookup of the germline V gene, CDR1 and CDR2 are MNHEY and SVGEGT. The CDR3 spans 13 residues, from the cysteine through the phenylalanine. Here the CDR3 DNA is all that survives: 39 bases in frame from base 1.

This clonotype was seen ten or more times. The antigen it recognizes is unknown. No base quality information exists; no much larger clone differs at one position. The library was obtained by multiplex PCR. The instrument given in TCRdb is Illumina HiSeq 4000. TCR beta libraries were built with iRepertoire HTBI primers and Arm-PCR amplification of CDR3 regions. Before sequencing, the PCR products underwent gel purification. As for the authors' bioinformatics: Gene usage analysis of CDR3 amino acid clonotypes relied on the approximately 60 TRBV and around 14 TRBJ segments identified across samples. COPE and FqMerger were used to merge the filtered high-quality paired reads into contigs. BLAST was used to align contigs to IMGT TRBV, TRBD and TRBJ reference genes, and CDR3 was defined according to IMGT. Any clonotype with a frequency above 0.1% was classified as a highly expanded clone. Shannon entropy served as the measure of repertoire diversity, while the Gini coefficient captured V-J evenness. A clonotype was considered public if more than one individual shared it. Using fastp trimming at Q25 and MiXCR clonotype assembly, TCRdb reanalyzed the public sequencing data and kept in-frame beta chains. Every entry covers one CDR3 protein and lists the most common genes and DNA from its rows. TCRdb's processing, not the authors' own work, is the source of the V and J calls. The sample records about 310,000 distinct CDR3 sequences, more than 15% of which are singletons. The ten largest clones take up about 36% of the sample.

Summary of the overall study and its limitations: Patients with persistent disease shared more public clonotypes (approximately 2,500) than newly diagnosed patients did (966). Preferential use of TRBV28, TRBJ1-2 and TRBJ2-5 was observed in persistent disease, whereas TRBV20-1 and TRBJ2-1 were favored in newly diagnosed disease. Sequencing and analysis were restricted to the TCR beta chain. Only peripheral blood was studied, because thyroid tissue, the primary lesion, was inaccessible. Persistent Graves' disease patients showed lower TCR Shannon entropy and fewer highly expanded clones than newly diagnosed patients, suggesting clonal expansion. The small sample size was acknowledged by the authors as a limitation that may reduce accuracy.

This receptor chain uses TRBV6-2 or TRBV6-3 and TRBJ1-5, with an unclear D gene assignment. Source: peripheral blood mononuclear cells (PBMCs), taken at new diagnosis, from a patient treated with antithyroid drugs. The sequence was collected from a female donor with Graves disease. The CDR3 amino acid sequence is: CASRRGSGQPQHF. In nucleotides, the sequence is TGTGCCAGCAGACGGGGTTCCGGGCAGCCCCAGCATTTT.